Each of the 17 T cell receptor beta chains below was sequenced from the same sample in a study of cytomegalovirus exposure and HLA in healthy donors. The PCR had 60 Vbeta and 13 Jbeta primers. TCRdb's copy holds only in-frame clones and misses some; the assay was immunoSEQ multiplex PCR. The data contain a few hundred thousand clones, around 77% of them singletons. Sequencing was done on a sample of PBMCs. These receptors came from a woman in her twenties or thirties in good health and CMV-seronegative.

V gene TRBV5-1 combines with J gene TRBJ1-4, with TRBD1 matching 8 bases. This CDR3 is 16 amino acids long. The ends lost 2 bases at V and 2 bases at J; junction bases unmatched: 5. Looked up from germline, CDR1 is SGHRS and CDR2 is YFSETQ. DNA of the CDR3: TGCGCCAGCAGCTTCGGCCCAGGGGGCACTAATGAAAAACTGTTTTTT. It yields the protein CASSFGPGGTNEKLFF.

The rearrangement uses TRBV16 and TRBJ2-1; 12 positions agree with TRBD1. Germline V gives CDR1 KGHSY, CDR2 FQNENV. With V trimmed by 7 bases and J by 5 bases, 6 bases remained unmatched. This CDR3 is built from 15 residues. The CDR3 reads CASTGGTGGNNEQFF. CDR3 nucleotide sequence: TGTGCCAGCACCGGGGGGACAGGGGGCAACAATGAGCAGTTCTTC.

Written as DNA, the CDR3 is TGTGCCAGCAGCGCTGGGCAGGGATACACTGAAGCTTTCTTT. Protein product: CASSAGQGYTEAFF. The gene calls are TRBV7-9 and TRBJ1-1; D possibly corresponds to TRBD1 (5 bases). CDR1 is SEHNR and CDR2 is FQNEAQ in the germline V gene (reference sequence). Trimming shortened V by 5 bases and J by 3 bases, and 13 bases separated the two germline ends. This CDR3 comprises 14 residues.

The V gene is TRBV1, the J gene TRBJ2-5; TRBD2, as called in the table, went unchecked against the DNA. The J call may not be correct, given that the DNA end is closer to TRBJ2-7. TRBV1 counts as a pseudogene. This CDR3 region has 15 residues. The chain's CDR3 is CTSSQVEYGAYEQYF. Written as DNA, the CDR3 is TGCACCAGCAGCCAAGTGGAGTACGGCGCCTACGAGCAGTACTTC.

The genes are TRBV7-9 and TRBJ1-1, with D possibly TRBD1 on 5 matching bases. The CDR3 has 13 amino acids. Germline lookup yields CDR1 SEHNR and CDR2 FQNEAQ (reference sequence). The V end was cut by 5 bases, the J end by 11 bases, with 18 bases between. The CDR3 DNA sequence: TGTGCCAGCAGCCCCGGACAAGGGGAAGGCGCTTTCTTT. Its translation: CASSPGQGEGAFF. Full variable domain (rest looked up from reference TRBV7-9 and TRBJ1-1): DTGVSQNPRHKITKRGQNVTFRCDPISEHNRLYWYRQTLGQGPEFLTYFQNEAQLEKSRLLSDRFSAERPKGSFSTLEIQRTEQGDSAMYLCASSPGQGEGAFFGQGTRLTVV.

The chain recombines TRBV11-2 with TRBJ2-7, with 10 bases that match TRBD1. The CDR3 is made up of 16 amino acids. CDR1 is SGHAT, CDR2 FQNNGV, per germline. V lost 1 base to trimming and J lost 1 base; unmatched junction nucleotides: 4. The CDR3 is CASSLVTGGLSYEQYF. DNA of the CDR3: TGTGCCAGCAGCTTAGTGACAGGGGGCCTTTCCTACGAGCAGTACTTC.

The chain has TRBV6-5 and TRBJ2-3, with a weak D call TRBD2 (5 bases). The CDR3 totals 14 residues. CDR1 is MNHEY and CDR2 is SVGAGI in the germline V gene. Trimming took off 6 bases at V and 0 bases at J, with 10 bases between the two ends. In DNA, the CDR3 is TGTGCCAGCAGCCCCGGACTCAGCACAGATACGCAGTATTTT. Protein sequence: CASSPGLSTDTQYF.

J is TRBJ2-7 and V is TRBV27; 7 nucleotides match TRBD1. CDR3 length: 13 residues. V gave up 6 bases and J gave up 6 bases; unmatched junction bases: 8. Germline lookup yields CDR1 MNHEY and CDR2 SMNVEV (reference sequence). The CDR3: CASSIDRASEQYF. CDR3 DNA: TGTGCCAGCAGCATAGACAGGGCAAGCGAGCAGTACTTC.

The chain links TRBV5-6 to TRBJ1-5; the D gene is possibly TRBD1 (5 bases). The germline V and J ends were trimmed by 1 base and 7 bases, with 15 bases remaining between them. The germline CDR1 and CDR2 sequences are SGHDT and YYEEEE. There are 15 residues in the CDR3. CDR3 nucleotide sequence: TGTGCCAGCAGCTTGTGGGCAGGGTCTTTGCAGCCCCAGCATTTT. This codes for CASSLWAGSLQPQHF.

The chain's CDR3 is CASSLGAGYRETQYF. Written as DNA, the CDR3 is TGTGCCAGCAGCTTGGGGGCCGGCTATCGAGAGACCCAGTACTTC. The gene calls are TRBV11-2 and TRBJ2-5; D perhaps matches TRBD1 (6 bases). Germline CDR1 is SGHAT and CDR2 is FQNNGV. CDR3 size: 15 residues. Trimming stripped 3 bases from V and 4 bases from J, with 15 bases between.

The chain joins TRBV11-2 to TRBJ1-2; tentative D call: TRBD1 (6 bases). The CDR3 consists of 13 residues. The V and J ends lost 3 bases and 8 bases respectively, with 13 bases between them. Germline assignment: CDR1 SGHAT and CDR2 FQNNGV. DNA for the CDR3: TGTGCCAGCAGCTTTGGGGGCGCAGGAGGCTACACCTTC. Its translation: CASSFGGAGGYTF.

This clone was detected a few times. The rearrangement joins TRBV5-1 to TRBJ2-7; D remains unclear. V lost 3 bases, J lost 2 bases, and 12 bases lay in between. Germline loops: CDR1 SGHRS, CDR2 YFSETQ. The CDR3 length is 14 residues. CDR3 sequence: CASSSLQVTYEQYF. The CDR3 region has the DNA TGCGCCAGCAGCTCTCTCCAGGTAACCTACGAGCAGTACTTC.

This chain links TRBV28 with TRBJ1-2; 9 nucleotides agree with TRBD1. The CDR3 runs 16 residues. The ends lost 6 bases at V and 7 bases at J; junction bases unmatched: 15. Germline CDR1 MDHEN, CDR2 SYDVKM. CDR3 loop: CASSSDGTGRRAGYTF. The CDR3 DNA reads as TGTGCCAGCAGCTCCGATGGGACAGGGAGGAGAGCTGGCTACACCTTC.

The CDR3 is CASSIQQGAYEQYF. The CDR3 DNA reads as TGTGCCAGTAGTATTCAACAGGGGGCCTACGAGCAGTACTTC. This chain joins TRBV19 and TRBJ2-7; TRBD1 aligns across 8 bases. J was trimmed by 2 bases and V by 3 bases; bases with no gene match: 3. Germline CDR1 and CDR2: LNHDA and SQIVND (reference sequence). The CDR3 consists of 14 residues.

The chain carries TRBV2 and TRBJ2-3, with TRBD1 as a possible D gene (6 bases). V was shortened by 10 bases and J by 2 bases, with 13 bases between the two germline ends. Germline values: CDR1 SNHLY, CDR2 FYNNEI. The length of the CDR3 is 13 residues. This CDR3 reads CATQGQATDTQYF. The CDR3, as DNA: TGTGCCACCCAGGGGCAGGCCACAGATACGCAGTATTTT.

Remarks on this clone: The sample contains more than one DNA sequence encoding this CDR3. The CDR3 DNA follows: TGTGCCAGCAGTTTCGGCTACGAGCAGTACTTC. Protein product: CASSFGYEQYF. The chain couples TRBV6-5 to TRBJ2-7, with unresolved D. CDR3 length equals 11 residues. The germline V and J ends were trimmed by 4 bases and 3 bases, with 4 bases remaining between them. Germline V lookup: CDR1 MNHEY, CDR2 SVGAGI.

This clone is a singleton in its sample. The chain uses TRBV7-2 and TRBJ1-3; D is possibly TRBD1 (6 bases). Germline CDR1 reads SGHTA; CDR2 reads FQGNSA. The CDR3 sequence is 16 residues long. Trimming cost V 2 bases and J 3 bases, with 14 bases left between them. CDR3 DNA sequence: TGTGCCAGCAGCTTACGTCGGGGGGCTGGTGGAAACACCATATATTTT. Its translation: CASSLRRGAGGNTIYF.